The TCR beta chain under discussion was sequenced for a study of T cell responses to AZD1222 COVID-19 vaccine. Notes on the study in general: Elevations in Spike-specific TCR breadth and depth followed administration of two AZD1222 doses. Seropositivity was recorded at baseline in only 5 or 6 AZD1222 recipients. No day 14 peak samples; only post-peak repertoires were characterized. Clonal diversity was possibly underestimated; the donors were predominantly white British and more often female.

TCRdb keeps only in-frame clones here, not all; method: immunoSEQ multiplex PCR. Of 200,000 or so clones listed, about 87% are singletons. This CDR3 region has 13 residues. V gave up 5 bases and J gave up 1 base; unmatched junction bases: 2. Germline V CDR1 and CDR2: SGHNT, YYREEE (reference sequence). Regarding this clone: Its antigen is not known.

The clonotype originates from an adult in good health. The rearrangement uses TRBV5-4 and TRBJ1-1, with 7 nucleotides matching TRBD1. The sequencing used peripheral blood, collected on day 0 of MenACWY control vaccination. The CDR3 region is CASRYRGNTEAFF. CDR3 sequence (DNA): TGTGCCAGCAGGTACAGGGGGAACACTGAAGCTTTCTTT.